Below, 5 T cell receptor beta chains from the same sample are listed, as sequenced in a study of cytomegalovirus exposure and HLA in healthy donors. Both 60 Vbeta primers and 13 Jbeta primers went into the PCR. TCRdb keeps only in-frame clones here, not all; method: immunoSEQ multiplex PCR. The data contain more than 55,000 clones, under 85% of them seen just once; the ten biggest clones take up approximately 12%. Input material: PBMCs. The receptors originated from an older woman in good health and CMV-seropositive.

V usage is TRBV7-2 and J usage is TRBJ1-3, with 9 bases that match TRBD1. Germline CDR1 SGHTA, CDR2 FQGNSA. This CDR3 is built from 15 residues. Trimming took 5 bases from V and 4 from J; bases not matched to a gene: 6. CDR3 protein: CASSPTGGAGNTIYF. CDR3 DNA sequence: TGTGCCAGCAGCCCAACAGGGGGCGCCGGAAACACCATATATTTT.

This chain joins TRBV27 and TRBJ2-1; 9 bases line up with TRBD1. Germline V gives CDR1 MNHEY, CDR2 SMNVEV (reference sequence). The CDR3 extends over 15 amino acids. Trimming took 5 bases from V and 6 from J; bases not matched to a gene: 8. CDR3 region: CASSLGTGRINEQFF. As DNA, the CDR3 is TGTGCCAGCAGTCTTGGGACAGGGAGGATCAATGAGCAGTTCTTC.

J is TRBJ1-3 and V is TRBV9; possible D gene TRBD1, 6 bases. From germline, CDR1 is SGDLS and CDR2 YYNGEE. The V and J ends lost 0 bases and 2 bases respectively, with 12 bases between them. This CDR3 is built from 16 residues. The CDR3 sequence: CASSVGGQGPGNTIYF. The CDR3 DNA is TGTGCCAGCAGCGTAGGGGGCCAGGGGCCTGGAAACACCATATATTTT.

The V call is TRBV2, the J call TRBJ1-1, with D hard to call. The CDR3 is 14 residues long. V was cut by 3 bases and J by 1 base, with 9 bases left in between. CDR1 and CDR2 (germline): SNHLY, FYNNEI. CDR3 bases: TGTGCCAGCAGTGAGAGGGCAGGGAACACTGAAGCTTTCTTT. This encodes CASSERAGNTEAFF.

The chain joins TRBV4-2 to TRBJ2-3; D is perhaps TRBD2 (6 bases). Trimming took off 0 bases at V and 1 base at J, with 11 bases between the two ends. The CDR3 is 16 residues long. In germline, CDR1 is LGHNA, CDR2 YNFKEQ. The CDR3 DNA follows: TGTGCCAGCAGCCAAGATGGGTGGGGGGGCACAGATACGCAGTATTTT. The encoded protein is CASSQDGWGGTDTQYF.